Below are 6 T cell receptor beta chains sequenced from a single sample in a study of blood T cell repertoires in COVID-19. Generated by immunoSEQ multiplex PCR, the TCRdb table keeps only in-frame clones and is missing some. This table holds about 180,000 clones, over 75% found once. Sequencing was performed on peripheral blood. These receptors originate from a person aged 65 to 79 with COVID-19, enrolled during active disease.

The rearrangement uses TRBV7-2 and TRBJ1-2; D remains unclear. V lost 1 base, J lost 0 bases, and 12 bases lay in between. The CDR3 runs to 16 residues. Looked up from germline, CDR1 is SGHTA and CDR2 is FQGNSA. This CDR3 is CASSLVPTVTNYGYTF. The DNA of the CDR3 is TGTGCCAGCAGCTTAGTACCTACAGTGACTAACTATGGCTACACCTTC.

The rearrangement links TRBV2 to TRBJ1-4; 7 nucleotides agree with TRBD1. The CDR3 totals 16 residues. V was clipped by 8 bases and J by 10 bases; unmatched bases: 19. Germline V gives CDR1 SNHLY, CDR2 FYNNEI. For the CDR3, the DNA is TGTGCCAGCGGAACGGTAACAGGGGCCGGGGGTGCAAAACTGTTTTTT. Amino acids: CASGTVTGAGGAKLFF. The whole variable domain, remainder taken from reference TRBV2 and TRBJ1-4, is EPEVTQTPSHQVTQMGQEVILRCVPISNHLYFYWYRQILGQKVEFLVSFYNNEISEKSEIFDDQFSVERPDGSNFTLKIRSTKLEDSAMYFCASGTVTGAGGAKLFFGSGTQLSVL.

V is TRBV28 and J is TRBJ1-5, with a weak D call TRBD1 (5 bases). The CDR3 is 10 amino acids. V lost 11 bases and J lost 10, with 12 bases in between. CDR1 and CDR2 (germline): MDHEN, SYDVKM. The CDR3 is CAGAGPPQHF. Here the CDR3 DNA reads TGTGCCGGGGCGGGGCCACCCCAGCATTTT.

The rearrangement uses TRBV9 and TRBJ2-2; 9 bases are shared with TRBD1. The CDR3 extends over 18 amino acids. After removal of 2 bases from V and 5 bases from J, the junction contained 13 bases not matched to a gene. Germline assignment: CDR1 SGDLS and CDR2 YYNGEE. The DNA for the CDR3 is TGTGCCAGCAGCGTTGCCGCGAAACAGGGGGCGCGTACCGGGGAGCTGTTTTTT. Its protein product is CASSVAAKQGARTGELFF. Together with reference TRBV9 and TRBJ2-2, the CDR3 gives the full variable domain: DSGVTQTPKHLITATGQRVTLRCSPRSGDLSVYWYQQSLDQGLQFLIQYYNGEERAKGNILERFSAQQFPDLHSELNLSSLELGDSALYFCASSVAAKQGARTGELFFGEGSRLTVL.

CDR3 coding DNA: TGTGCCAGCAGTGAATGGGGACAGGGGGCAGATACGCAGTATTTT. Encoded protein: CASSEWGQGADTQYF. The chain is built from TRBV2 and TRBJ2-3; 11 bases map to TRBD1. The germline CDR1 and CDR2 sequences are SNHLY and FYNNEI. The junction had 2 bases not matched to a gene; V was cut back by 2 bases and J by 4 bases. CDR3 size: 15 residues.

The genes are TRBV29-1 and TRBJ2-1, with TRBD1 identical over 8 bases. CDR1 SQVTM and CDR2 ANQGSEA come from the germline V gene. J gave up 8 bases and V 6 bases, and 9 bases lay outside the gene matches. This CDR3 has 13 residues. CDR3 bases: TGCAGCGTGACAGGGGCTCCTAGCTATGAGCAGTTCTTC. This sequence encodes CSVTGAPSYEQFF.